Detailed here is one T cell receptor beta chain. Its target is unknown. The data were taken from a study of cytomegalovirus exposure and HLA in healthy donors. As for the study in general: Approximately 77 million unique TCRs from HLA-typed donors were held in an early release of data.

The study, taken as a whole, reports: As a later analysis showed, a missense DCLRE1C variant was linked to trimming of TCR beta V- and J-genes. The Asian-associated ancestry cluster reportedly had fewer N-insertions than the approximately 690-donor mean in a later analysis. There were three CMV-associated chains whose specificity for CMV antigens was confirmed in vitro.

Per the germline V gene, CDR1 is MGHRA and CDR2 is YSYEKL. Trimming cost V 4 bases and J 4 bases, with 17 bases left between them. The CDR3 consists of 15 residues. 13 Jbeta primers and 60 Vbeta primers were used for the PCR. The protocol was immunoSEQ multiplex PCR, while the TCRdb copy is restricted to in-frame clones and leaves out a portion. The sample carries roughly 180,000 clones, 80% to 90% recorded once. The TCR sequence derives from a male donor in good health and CMV-seronegative. Sequencing was done on a sample of PBMCs. The genes are TRBV4-1 and TRBJ2-7, with D possibly matching TRBD2 (5 bases). CDR3 coding DNA: TGCGCCAGCAGCCGGGAGCCCTTACGGTGGTACGAGCAGTACTTC. Protein product: CASSREPLRWYEQYF.